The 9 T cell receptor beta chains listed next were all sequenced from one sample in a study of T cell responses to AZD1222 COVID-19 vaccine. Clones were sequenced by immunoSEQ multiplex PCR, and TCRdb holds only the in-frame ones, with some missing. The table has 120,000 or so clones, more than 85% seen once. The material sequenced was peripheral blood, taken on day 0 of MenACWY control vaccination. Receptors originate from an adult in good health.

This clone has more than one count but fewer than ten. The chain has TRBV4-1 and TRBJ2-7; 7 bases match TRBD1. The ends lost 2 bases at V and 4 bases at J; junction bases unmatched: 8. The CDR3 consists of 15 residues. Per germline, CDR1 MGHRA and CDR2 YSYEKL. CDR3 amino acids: CASSQRSTGEYEQYF. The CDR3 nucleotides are TGCGCCAGCAGCCAAAGATCAACAGGGGAGTACGAGCAGTACTTC.

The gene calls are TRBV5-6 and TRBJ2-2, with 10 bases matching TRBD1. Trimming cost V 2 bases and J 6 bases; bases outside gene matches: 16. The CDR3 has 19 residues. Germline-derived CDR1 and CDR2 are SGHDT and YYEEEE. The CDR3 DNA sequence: TGTGCCAGCAGCTTTCGCTTCGTAGGAGACAGGGGGCATGCCGGGGAGCTGTTTTTT. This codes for CASSFRFVGDRGHAGELFF.

This CDR3 is CASVGLAGGDEQYF. CDR3 nucleotide sequence: TGTGCCAGTGTAGGGCTAGCGGGAGGGGACGAGCAGTACTTC. The V and J genes are TRBV7-8 and TRBJ2-7; 12 bases map to TRBD2. Trimming removed 9 bases from V and 5 bases from J; junction bases left unmatched: 8. This CDR3 is 14 amino acids long. Germline V gives CDR1 SGHVS, CDR2 FQNEAQ.

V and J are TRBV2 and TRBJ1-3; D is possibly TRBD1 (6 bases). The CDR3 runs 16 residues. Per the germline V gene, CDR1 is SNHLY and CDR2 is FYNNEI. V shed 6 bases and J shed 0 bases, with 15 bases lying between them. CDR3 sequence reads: CASRSRDTASGNTIYF. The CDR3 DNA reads TGTGCCAGCAGGTCCCGGGACACCGCCTCTGGAAACACCATATATTTT.

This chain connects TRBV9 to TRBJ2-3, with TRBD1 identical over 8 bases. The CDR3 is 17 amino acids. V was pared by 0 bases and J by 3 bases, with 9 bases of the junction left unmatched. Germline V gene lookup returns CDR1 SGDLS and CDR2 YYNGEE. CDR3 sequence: CASSVGRDRSLTDTQYF. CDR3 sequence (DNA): TGTGCCAGCAGCGTAGGTCGGGACAGGTCTTTGACAGATACGCAGTATTTT.

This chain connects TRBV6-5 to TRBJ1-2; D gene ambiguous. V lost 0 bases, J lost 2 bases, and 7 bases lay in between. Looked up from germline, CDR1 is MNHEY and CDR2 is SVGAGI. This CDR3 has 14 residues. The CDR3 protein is CASSYSTRNYGYTF. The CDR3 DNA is TGTGCCAGCAGTTACTCCACTCGCAACTATGGCTACACCTTC.

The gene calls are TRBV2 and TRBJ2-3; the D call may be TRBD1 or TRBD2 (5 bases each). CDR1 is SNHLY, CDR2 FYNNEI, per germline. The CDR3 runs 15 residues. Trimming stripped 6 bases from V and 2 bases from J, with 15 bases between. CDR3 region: CASRIGTGFTDTQYF. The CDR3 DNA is TGTGCCAGCAGGATCGGGACGGGTTTCACAGATACGCAGTATTTT.

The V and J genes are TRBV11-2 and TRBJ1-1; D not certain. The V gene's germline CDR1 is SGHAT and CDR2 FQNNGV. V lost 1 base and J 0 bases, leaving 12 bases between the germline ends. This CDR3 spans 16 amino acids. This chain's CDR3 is CASSLALGRMNTEAFF. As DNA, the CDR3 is TGTGCCAGCAGCTTAGCGTTAGGGAGAATGAACACTGAAGCTTTCTTT.

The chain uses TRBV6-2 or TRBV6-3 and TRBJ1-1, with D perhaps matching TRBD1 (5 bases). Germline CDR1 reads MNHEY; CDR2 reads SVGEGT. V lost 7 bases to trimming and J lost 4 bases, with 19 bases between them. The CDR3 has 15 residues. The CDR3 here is CASNPQQGSVTEAFF. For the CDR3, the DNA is TGTGCCAGCAACCCCCAGCAGGGTTCGGTCACTGAAGCTTTCTTT.